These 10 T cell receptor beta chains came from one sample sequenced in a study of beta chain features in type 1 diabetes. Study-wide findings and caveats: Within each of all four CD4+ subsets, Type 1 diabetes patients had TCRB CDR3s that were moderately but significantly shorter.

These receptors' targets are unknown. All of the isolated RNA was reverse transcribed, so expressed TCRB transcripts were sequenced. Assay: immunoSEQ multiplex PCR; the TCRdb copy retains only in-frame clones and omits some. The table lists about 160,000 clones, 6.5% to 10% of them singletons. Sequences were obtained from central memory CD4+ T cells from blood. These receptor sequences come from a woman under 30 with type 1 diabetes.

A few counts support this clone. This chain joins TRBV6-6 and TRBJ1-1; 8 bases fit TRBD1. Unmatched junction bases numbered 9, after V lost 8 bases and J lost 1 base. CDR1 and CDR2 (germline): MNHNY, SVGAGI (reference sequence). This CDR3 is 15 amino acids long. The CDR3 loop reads CASQSRGTGNTEAFF. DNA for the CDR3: TGTGCCAGCCAAAGCCGTGGGACAGGGAACACTGAAGCTTTCTTT.

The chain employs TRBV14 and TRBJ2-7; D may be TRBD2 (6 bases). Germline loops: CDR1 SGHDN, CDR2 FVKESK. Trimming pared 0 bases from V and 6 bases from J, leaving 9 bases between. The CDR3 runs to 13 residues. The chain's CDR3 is CASSQEWGGEQYF. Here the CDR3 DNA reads TGTGCCAGCAGCCAAGAGTGGGGAGGCGAGCAGTACTTC. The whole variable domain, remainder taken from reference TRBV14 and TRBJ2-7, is EAGVTQFPSHSVIEKGQTVTLRCDPISGHDNLYWYRRVMGKEIKFLLHFVKESKQDESGMPNNRFLAERTGGTYSTLKVQPAELEDSGVYFCASSQEWGGEQYFGPGTRLTVT.

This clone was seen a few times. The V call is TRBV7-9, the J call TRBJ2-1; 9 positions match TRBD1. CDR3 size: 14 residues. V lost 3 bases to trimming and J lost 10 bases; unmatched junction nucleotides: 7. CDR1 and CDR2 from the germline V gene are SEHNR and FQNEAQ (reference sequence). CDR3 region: CASSFLGQGSEQFF. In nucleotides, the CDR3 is TGTGCCAGCAGCTTTTTGGGACAGGGCAGCGAGCAGTTCTTC.

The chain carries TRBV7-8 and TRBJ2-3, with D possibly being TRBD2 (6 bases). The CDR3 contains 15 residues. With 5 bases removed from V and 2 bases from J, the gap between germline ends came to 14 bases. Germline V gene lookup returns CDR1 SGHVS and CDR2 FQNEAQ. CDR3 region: CASSRTSSFTDTQYF. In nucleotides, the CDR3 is TGTGCCAGCAGCAGAACTAGCTCCTTCACAGATACGCAGTATTTT.

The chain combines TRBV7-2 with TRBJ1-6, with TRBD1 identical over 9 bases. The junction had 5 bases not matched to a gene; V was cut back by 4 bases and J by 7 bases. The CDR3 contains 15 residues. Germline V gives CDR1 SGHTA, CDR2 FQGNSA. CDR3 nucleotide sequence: TGTGCCAGCAGCTCAAGGACAGGGGAGAATTCACCCCTCCACTTT. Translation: CASSSRTGENSPLHF.

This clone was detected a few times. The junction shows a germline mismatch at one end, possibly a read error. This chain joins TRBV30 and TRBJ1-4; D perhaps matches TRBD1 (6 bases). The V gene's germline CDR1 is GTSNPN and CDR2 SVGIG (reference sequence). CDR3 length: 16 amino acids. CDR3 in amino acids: CARSLQGISTNEKLFF. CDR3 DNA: TGTGCCAGGAGTCTACAGGGCATTTCAACTAATGAAAAACTGTTTTTT.

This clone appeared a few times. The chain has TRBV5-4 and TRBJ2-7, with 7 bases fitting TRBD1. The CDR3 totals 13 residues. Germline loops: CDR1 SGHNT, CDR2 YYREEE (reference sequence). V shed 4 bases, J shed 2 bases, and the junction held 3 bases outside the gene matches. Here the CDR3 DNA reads TGTGCCAGCAGCCGGGACAGAGCCTACGAGCAGTACTTC. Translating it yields CASSRDRAYEQYF.

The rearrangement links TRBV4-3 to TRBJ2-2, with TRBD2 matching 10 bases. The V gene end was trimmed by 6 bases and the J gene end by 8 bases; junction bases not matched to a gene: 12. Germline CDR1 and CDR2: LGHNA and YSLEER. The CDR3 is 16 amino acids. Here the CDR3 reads CASSLWASGSSGELFF. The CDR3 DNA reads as TGCGCCAGCAGTCTCTGGGCTAGCGGGAGTTCTGGGGAGCTGTTTTTT.

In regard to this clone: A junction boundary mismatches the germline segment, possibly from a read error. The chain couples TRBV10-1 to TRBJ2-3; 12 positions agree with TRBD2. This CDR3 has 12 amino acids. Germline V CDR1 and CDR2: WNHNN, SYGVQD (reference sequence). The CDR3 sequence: CASSEGLAGLNF. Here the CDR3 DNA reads TGCGCCAGCAGTGAAGGACTAGCGGGGTTAAATTTT.

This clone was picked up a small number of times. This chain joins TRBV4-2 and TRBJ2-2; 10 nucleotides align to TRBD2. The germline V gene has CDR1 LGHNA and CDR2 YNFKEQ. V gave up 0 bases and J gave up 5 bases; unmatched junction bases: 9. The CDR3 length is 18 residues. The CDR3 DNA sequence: TGTGCCAGCAGCCAAGATAGAGCGGGAGGGCCTTATACCGGGGAGCTGTTTTTT. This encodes CASSQDRAGGPYTGELFF.